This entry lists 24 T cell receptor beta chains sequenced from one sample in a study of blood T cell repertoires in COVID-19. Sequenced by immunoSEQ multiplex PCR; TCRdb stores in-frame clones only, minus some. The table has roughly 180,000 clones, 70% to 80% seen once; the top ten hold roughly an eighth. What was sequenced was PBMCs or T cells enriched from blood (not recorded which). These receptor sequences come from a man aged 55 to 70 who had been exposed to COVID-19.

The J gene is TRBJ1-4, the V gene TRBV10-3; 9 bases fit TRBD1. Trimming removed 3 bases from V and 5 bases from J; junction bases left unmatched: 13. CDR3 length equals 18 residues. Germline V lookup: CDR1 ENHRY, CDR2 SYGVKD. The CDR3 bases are TGTGCCATCAGTGATCGGTCATCGAGACAGGGGGGGAATGAAAAACTGTTTTTT. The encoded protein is CAISDRSSRQGGNEKLFF.

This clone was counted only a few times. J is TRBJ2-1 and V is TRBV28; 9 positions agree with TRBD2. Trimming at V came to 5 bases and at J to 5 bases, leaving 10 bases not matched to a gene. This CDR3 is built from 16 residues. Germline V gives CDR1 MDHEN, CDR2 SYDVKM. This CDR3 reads CASSGYGTSSHNEQFF. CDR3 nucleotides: TGTGCCAGCAGTGGTTACGGGACTAGCAGCCACAATGAGCAGTTCTTC.

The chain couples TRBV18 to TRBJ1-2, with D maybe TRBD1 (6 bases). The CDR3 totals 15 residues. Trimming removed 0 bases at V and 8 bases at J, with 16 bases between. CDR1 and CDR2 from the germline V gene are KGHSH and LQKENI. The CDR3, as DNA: TGTGCCAGCTCACCACCGGGGGCCGGGACAACCGGCTACACCTTC. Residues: CASSPPGAGTTGYTF.

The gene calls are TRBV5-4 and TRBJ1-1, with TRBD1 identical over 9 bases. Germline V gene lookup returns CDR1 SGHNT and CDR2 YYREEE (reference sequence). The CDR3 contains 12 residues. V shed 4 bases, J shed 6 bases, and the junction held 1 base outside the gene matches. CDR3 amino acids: CASSRQGAEAFF. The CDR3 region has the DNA TGTGCCAGCAGCCGACAGGGGGCTGAAGCTTTCTTT.

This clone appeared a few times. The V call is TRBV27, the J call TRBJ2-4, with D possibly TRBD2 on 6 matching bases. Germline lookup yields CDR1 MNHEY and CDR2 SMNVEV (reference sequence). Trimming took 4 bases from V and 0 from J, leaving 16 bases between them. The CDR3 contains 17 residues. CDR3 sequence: CASSSAAGLGAKNIQYF. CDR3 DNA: TGTGCCAGCAGTTCGGCGGCGGGACTCGGAGCCAAAAACATTCAGTACTTC.

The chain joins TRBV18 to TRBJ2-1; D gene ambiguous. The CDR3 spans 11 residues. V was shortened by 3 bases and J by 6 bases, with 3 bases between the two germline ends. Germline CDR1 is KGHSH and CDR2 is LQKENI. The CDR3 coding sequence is TGTGCCAGCTCACCGAGCAATGAGCAGTTCTTC. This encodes CASSPSNEQFF.

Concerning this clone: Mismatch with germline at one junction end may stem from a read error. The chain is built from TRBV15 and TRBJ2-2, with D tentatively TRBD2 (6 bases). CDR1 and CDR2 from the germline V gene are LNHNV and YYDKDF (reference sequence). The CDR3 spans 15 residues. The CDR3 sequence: CATSRGQRNTGGLFF. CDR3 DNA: TGTGCCACCAGCAGAGGGCAGAGGAACACCGGGGGGCTGTTTTTT.

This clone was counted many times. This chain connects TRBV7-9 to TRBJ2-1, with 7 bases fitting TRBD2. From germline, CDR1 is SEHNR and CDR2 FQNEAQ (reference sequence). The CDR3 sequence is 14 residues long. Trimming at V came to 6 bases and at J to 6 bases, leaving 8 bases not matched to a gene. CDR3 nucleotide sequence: TGTGCCAGCAGGGAAGCGGGATCGCTCAATGAGCAGTTCTTC. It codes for CASREAGSLNEQFF.

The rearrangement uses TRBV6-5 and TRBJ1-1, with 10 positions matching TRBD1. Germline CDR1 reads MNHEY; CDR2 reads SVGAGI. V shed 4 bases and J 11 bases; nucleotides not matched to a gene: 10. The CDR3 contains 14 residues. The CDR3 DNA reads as TGTGCCAGCAGTTCAGCCGGGACAGGGGTGGGTGCTTTCTTT. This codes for CASSSAGTGVGAFF.

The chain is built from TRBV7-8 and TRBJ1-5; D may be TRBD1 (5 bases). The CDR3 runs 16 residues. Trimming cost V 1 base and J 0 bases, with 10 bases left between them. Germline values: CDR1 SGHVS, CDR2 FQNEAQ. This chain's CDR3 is CASSLVSGYSNQPQHF. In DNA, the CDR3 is TGTGCCAGCAGCTTAGTTTCAGGGTATAGCAATCAGCCCCAGCATTTT.

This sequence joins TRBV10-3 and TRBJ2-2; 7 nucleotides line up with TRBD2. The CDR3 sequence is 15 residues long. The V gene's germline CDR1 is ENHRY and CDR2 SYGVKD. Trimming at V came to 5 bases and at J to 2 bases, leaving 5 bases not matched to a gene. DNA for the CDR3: TGTGCCATCAGTCAAGCGGGATCCAACACCGGGGAGCTGTTTTTT. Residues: CAISQAGSNTGELFF.

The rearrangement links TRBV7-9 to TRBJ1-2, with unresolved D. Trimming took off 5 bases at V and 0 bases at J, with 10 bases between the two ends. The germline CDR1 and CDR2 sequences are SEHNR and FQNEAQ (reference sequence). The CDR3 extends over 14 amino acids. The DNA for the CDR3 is TGTGCCAGCAGCCCGGACGGGGCTAACTATGGCTACACCTTC. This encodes CASSPDGANYGYTF.

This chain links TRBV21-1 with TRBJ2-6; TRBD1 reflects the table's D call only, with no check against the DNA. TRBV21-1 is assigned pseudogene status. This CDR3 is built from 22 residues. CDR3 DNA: TGTGCCAGCAGACCTACCCGGGACAGGGGCTATCTTCTAGCAGTTGGGGCCAACGTCCTGACTTTC. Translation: CASRPTRDRGYLLAVGANVLTF.

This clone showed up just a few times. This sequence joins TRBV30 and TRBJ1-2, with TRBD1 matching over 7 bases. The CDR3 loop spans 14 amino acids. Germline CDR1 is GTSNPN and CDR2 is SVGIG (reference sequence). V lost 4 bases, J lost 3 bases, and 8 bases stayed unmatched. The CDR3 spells CAWNPRDRDYGYTF. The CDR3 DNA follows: TGTGCCTGGAACCCTCGGGACAGAGACTATGGCTACACCTTC. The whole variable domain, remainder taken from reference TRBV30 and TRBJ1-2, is SQTIHQWPATLVQPVGSPLSLECTVEGTSNPNLYWYRQAAGRGLQLLFYSVGIGQISSEVPQNLSASRPQDRQFILSSKKLLLSDSGFYLCAWNPRDRDYGYTFGSGTRLTVV.

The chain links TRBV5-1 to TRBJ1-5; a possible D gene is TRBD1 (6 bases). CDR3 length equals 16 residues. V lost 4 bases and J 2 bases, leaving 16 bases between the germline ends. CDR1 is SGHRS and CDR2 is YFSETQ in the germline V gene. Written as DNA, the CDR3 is TGCGCCAGCAGCCCCCGCCCAGGGGCAGGCAATCAGCCCCAGCATTTT. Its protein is CASSPRPGAGNQPQHF.

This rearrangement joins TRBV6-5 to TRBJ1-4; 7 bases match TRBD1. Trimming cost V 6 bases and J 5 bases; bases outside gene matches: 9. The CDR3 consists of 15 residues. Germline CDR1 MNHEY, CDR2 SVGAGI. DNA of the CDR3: TGTGCCAGCAGCAGACGATTGGGACAGAATGAAAAACTGTTTTTT. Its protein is CASSRRLGQNEKLFF.

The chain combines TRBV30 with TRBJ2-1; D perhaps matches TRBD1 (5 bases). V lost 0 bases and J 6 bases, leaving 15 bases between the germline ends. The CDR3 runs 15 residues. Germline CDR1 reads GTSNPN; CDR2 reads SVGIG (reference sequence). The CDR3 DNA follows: TGTGCCTGGAGTGTCCGGGCAGGGTTAAGCAATGAGCAGTTCTTC. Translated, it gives CAWSVRAGLSNEQFF.

This CDR3 reads CAWGENNQPQHF. Written as DNA, the CDR3 is TGTGCCTGGGGGGAGAACAATCAGCCCCAGCATTTT. The chain uses TRBV30 and TRBJ1-5; no firm D call. Trimming cost V 5 bases and J 3 bases, with 8 bases left between them. This CDR3 has 12 amino acids. The germline gives CDR1 GTSNPN, CDR2 SVGIG (reference sequence).

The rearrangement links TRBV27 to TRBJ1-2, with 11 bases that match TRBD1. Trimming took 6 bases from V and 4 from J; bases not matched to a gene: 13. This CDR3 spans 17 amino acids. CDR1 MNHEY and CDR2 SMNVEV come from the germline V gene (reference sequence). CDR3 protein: CASSPDRGRTGSYGYTF. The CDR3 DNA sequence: TGTGCCAGCAGCCCGGACAGGGGGCGTACCGGCAGCTATGGCTACACCTTC.

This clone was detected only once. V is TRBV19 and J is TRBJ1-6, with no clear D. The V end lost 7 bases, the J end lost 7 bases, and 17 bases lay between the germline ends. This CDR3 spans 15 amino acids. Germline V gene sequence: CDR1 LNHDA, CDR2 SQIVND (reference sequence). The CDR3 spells CASTPRVSENSPLHF. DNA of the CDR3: TGTGCCAGTACCCCTCGGGTCAGCGAAAATTCACCCCTCCACTTT.

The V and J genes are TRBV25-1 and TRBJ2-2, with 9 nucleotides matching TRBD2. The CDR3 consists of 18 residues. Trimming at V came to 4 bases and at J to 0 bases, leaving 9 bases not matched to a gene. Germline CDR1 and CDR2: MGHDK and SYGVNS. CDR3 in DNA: TGTGCCAGCAGTGGTTTGACTAGCGGATGGGCGAACACCGGGGAGCTGTTTTTT. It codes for CASSGLTSGWANTGELFF.

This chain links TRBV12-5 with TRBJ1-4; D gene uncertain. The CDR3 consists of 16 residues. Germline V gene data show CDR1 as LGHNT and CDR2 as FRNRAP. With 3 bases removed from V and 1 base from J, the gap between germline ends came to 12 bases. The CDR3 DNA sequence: TGTGCTAGTGGTTTCGGGGTTTCCCTAACTAATGAAAAACTGTTTTTT. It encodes CASGFGVSLTNEKLFF.

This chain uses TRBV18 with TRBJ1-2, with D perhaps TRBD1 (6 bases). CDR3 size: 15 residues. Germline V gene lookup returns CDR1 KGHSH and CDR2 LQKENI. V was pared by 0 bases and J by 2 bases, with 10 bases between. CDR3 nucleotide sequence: TGTGCCAGCTCACCACCCGGGGGGCCCAACTATGGCTACACCTTC. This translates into CASSPPGGPNYGYTF.

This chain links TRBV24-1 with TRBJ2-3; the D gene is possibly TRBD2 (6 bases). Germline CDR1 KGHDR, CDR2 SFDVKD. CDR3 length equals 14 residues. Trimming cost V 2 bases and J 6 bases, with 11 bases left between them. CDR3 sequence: CATSDWGGEDTQYF. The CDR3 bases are TGTGCCACCAGTGATTGGGGCGGGGAGGATACGCAGTATTTT.